The clone carrying this TCR beta chain was counted many times. Its antigen is still unknown. Germline CDR1 reads SGDLS; CDR2 reads YYNGEE. The CDR3 loop spans 14 amino acids. V shed 4 bases and J shed 9 bases, with 16 bases lying between them. This specimen belongs to a study of T cells after yellow fever vaccination. Study-wide context: It was SMART-Seq v4 Ultra Low Input that prepared the fractions with low cell numbers. The study's findings and limits: A secondary response was less intense yet reached its peak sooner, at day 5 versus 15. Clones that expanded after primary vaccination mostly reappeared after the booster (roughly 96% CD4, approximately 87% CD8).

A universal primer site and UMIs were added as TCR cDNA was made by 5'RACE template switching. TCRdb reanalysed the 5' RACE reads using MiXCR and keeps one entry per CDR3 protein. The table has about 57,000 distinct CDR3 sequences, approximately 7% seen once; the top ten hold 35% to 40%. The TCR originated in a man aged 25 to 45 who received the YFV17D yellow fever vaccine. Material: CD8+ T cells sorted from PBMCs, obtained 15 days after the yellow fever booster vaccination. The chain is built from TRBV9 and TRBJ2-2, with D perhaps assigned TRBD1 or TRBD2 (5 bases each). CDR3 sequence reads: CASSNWGPPRELFF. The CDR3 coding sequence is TGTGCCAGCAGCAATTGGGGACCACCACGGGAGCTGTTTTTT.